The 31 T cell receptor beta chains below come from one sample, sequenced in a study of T cells in Graves' hyperthyroidism and ophthalmopathy (dated by TCRdb to about 2019). The library was made by multiplex PCR. Sequenced using an Illumina HiSeq 2000. The TCR beta CDR3 regions were amplified from RNA transcripts. A first-round RT-PCR of the TCR CDR3 used the HTBI primer set with the Qiagen OneStep RT-PCR kit. The raw public data were reprocessed by TCRdb itself: fastp quality trimming at Q25, MiXCR clonotype calling, in-frame beta chains only. Rows with a matching CDR3 protein are joined into one entry that keeps the most common DNA and genes. Within this sample are 450,000 to 500,000 distinct CDR3 sequences, with roughly 23% of them counted one time only. The leading ten clones occupy around 54% of the sample. Sequenced material: blood. Every receptor here comes from a woman in her sixties or seventies with Graves' ophthalmopathy.

V and J are TRBV7-9 and TRBJ1-2; D gene ambiguous. The V and J ends lost 3 bases and 3 bases respectively, with 8 bases between them. The CDR3 totals 13 residues. The germline CDR1 and CDR2 sequences are SEHNR and FQNEAQ (reference sequence). The CDR3, as DNA: TGTGCCAGCAGCTTTTGGAGACACTATGGCTACACCTTC. This encodes CASSFWRHYGYTF.

This clonotype has just a few counts. The chain has TRBV5-1 and TRBJ2-7; no reliable D call. Between the trimmed V and J ends, which lost 4 bases and 7 bases, there was a span of 15 bases. The germline CDR1 and CDR2 sequences are SGHRS and YFSETQ. The CDR3 totals 13 residues. The CDR3, as DNA: TGCGCCAGCAGCCCAAACCTTGGTAGAGAGCAGTACTTC. Translating gives CASSPNLGREQYF.

The chain carries TRBV18 and TRBJ2-1; D possibly corresponds to TRBD1 (5 bases). There are 14 residues in the CDR3. The germline V gene encodes CDR1 KGHSH and CDR2 LQKENI. Trimming left V 0 bases short and J 8 bases short, with 11 bases between. DNA for the CDR3: TGTGCCAGCTCACCACCGGGCAGGGCGCATGAGCAGTTCTTC. It specifies CASSPPGRAHEQFF.

This clonotype was observed many times. The V call is TRBV20-1, the J call TRBJ2-3, with 15 bases fitting TRBD2. The length of the CDR3 is 17 residues. J gave up 0 bases and V 4 bases, and 5 bases lay outside the gene matches. Germline lookup yields CDR1 DFQATT and CDR2 SNEGSKA (reference sequence). The CDR3 protein is CSAKGLAGGTSTDTQYF. CDR3 DNA sequence: TGCAGTGCTAAGGGACTAGCGGGAGGCACTAGCACAGATACGCAGTATTTT.

There are many counts of this clonotype. This chain uses TRBV28 with TRBJ1-5, with D perhaps TRBD1 (5 bases). Trimming stripped 3 bases from V and 1 base from J, with 16 bases between. The germline gives CDR1 MDHEN, CDR2 SYDVKM. The CDR3 contains 17 residues. In DNA form, the CDR3 reads TGTGCCAGCAGTTTGCGGGGGACCGGCCCGAGCAATCAGCCCCAGCATTTT. The encoded protein is CASSLRGTGPSNQPQHF.

A note on this clonotype: Germline and junction disagree at one end, which may indicate a read error. The chain couples TRBV19 to TRBJ1-2; D is unresolved. The CDR3 extends over 13 amino acids. From germline, CDR1 is LNHDA and CDR2 SQIVND (reference sequence). Here the CDR3 reads CASTGRLNYGYAF. The CDR3 nucleotides are TGTGCCAGTACGGGCAGGCTTAACTATGGCTACGCCTTC.

This clonotype was detected only a few times. CDR3 nucleotide sequence: TGTGCCAGTAAAAGGGCGGGAGCGTCATACAATGAGCAGTTCTTC. Its translation: CASKRAGASYNEQFF. The chain has TRBV19 and TRBJ2-1; 7 bases fit TRBD2. Germline values: CDR1 LNHDA, CDR2 SQIVND (reference sequence). The CDR3 sequence is 15 residues long. V dropped 7 bases and J dropped 4; count of bases not matched to a gene: 10.

V and J are TRBV7-3 and TRBJ2-2, with D possibly being TRBD2 (6 bases). The V and J ends lost 8 bases and 1 base respectively, with 8 bases between them. Germline CDR1 SGHTA, CDR2 FQGTGA. This CDR3 has 13 residues. The CDR3 loop is CASAGRNTGELFF. CDR3 coding DNA: TGTGCCAGCGCCGGGAGGAACACCGGGGAGCTGTTTTTT. Complete variable domain (other parts from reference TRBV7-3 and TRBJ2-2): GAGVSQTPSNKVTEKGKYVELRCDPISGHTALYWYRQSLGQGPEFLIYFQGTGAADDSGLPNDRFFAVRPEGSVSTLKIQRTERGDSAVYLCASAGRNTGELFFGEGSRLTVL.

This clonotype occurred many times. This CDR3 reads CASRAGQGINQPQHF. CDR3 sequence (DNA): TGTGCCAGTAGGGCTGGACAGGGGATTAATCAGCCCCAGCATTTT. V and J are TRBV19 and TRBJ1-5, with 9 bases fitting TRBD1. Germline lookup yields CDR1 LNHDA and CDR2 SQIVND (reference sequence). Trimming cost V 6 bases and J 4 bases; bases outside gene matches: 7. The CDR3 has 15 amino acids.

This clonotype was seen a few times. The CDR3 nucleotides read TGTGCCAGCAGTTTTATCGGCGGGGAACCTCCGGCGCAGTTCTTC. Translation: CASSFIGGEPPAQFF. The genes are TRBV28 and TRBJ2-1; D may be TRBD2 (6 bases). CDR3 size: 15 residues. Trimming shortened V by 3 bases and J by 12 bases, and 21 bases separated the two germline ends. Germline assignment: CDR1 MDHEN and CDR2 SYDVKM.

This clonotype came up a few times. The chain employs TRBV3-1 and TRBJ2-2; the match to TRBD2 covers 7 bases. Trimming cost V 1 base and J 1 base; bases outside gene matches: 9. CDR1 and CDR2 from the germline V gene are LGHDT and YNNKEL (reference sequence). This CDR3 region has 18 residues. CDR3 DNA: TGTGCCAGCAGCCAAGTATTTAGGCGCGGGAGGAACACCGGGGAGCTGTTTTTT. Its protein is CASSQVFRRGRNTGELFF.

This clonotype has more than one count but fewer than ten. The CDR3: CASIDFRGYEHRWELFF. CDR3 in DNA: TGTGCCAGCATAGATTTTCGGGGCTACGAACATCGTTGGGAGCTGTTTTTT. This sequence joins TRBV6-1 and TRBJ2-2; D tentatively reads TRBD1 or TRBD2 (5 bases each). The CDR3 consists of 17 residues. From germline, CDR1 is MNHNS and CDR2 SASEGT. V lost 7 bases, J lost 9 bases, and 27 bases lay in between.

This clonotype was recorded many times. The genes are TRBV12-3 or TRBV12-4 and TRBJ2-7, with unresolved D. Trimming pared 6 bases from V and 2 bases from J, leaving 20 bases between. The CDR3 runs 16 residues. Here the CDR3 DNA reads TGTGCCAGCAGCCCAGGACGGAGCCTCACCACCTACGAGCAGTACTTC. Translation gives CASSPGRSLTTYEQYF.

In this sample, this clonotype turned up a few times. The chain joins TRBV5-1 to TRBJ1-4; 8 nucleotides line up with TRBD1. V lost 1 base, J lost 5 bases, and 7 bases stayed unmatched. The germline CDR1 and CDR2 sequences are SGHRS and YFSETQ. The CDR3 is 16 residues long. CDR3 DNA sequence: TGCGCCAGCAGCTTGACCCCCGGGACAGGCAATGAAAAACTGTTTTTT. Protein: CASSLTPGTGNEKLFF.

V is TRBV7-6 and J is TRBJ1-1, with D hard to call. Deletions cut 1 base from V and 1 base from J, with 10 bases between. CDR1 and CDR2 (germline): SGHVS, FNYEAQ. CDR3 length: 15 amino acids. CDR3 sequence (DNA): TGTGCCAGCAGCTTAGTTCCGCCTGCGAACACTGAAGCTTTCTTT. Translating it yields CASSLVPPANTEAFF.

The CDR3 nucleotides read TGTGCCACAAACACTGGAAACAGGGGGCCCAAAGAGACCCAGTACTTC. It codes for CATNTGNRGPKETQYF. The chain uses TRBV28 and TRBJ2-5; TRBD1 matches at 9 bases. Germline-derived CDR1 and CDR2 are MDHEN and SYDVKM. The CDR3 covers 16 residues. Trimming at V came to 10 bases and at J to 3 bases, leaving 15 bases not matched to a gene.

This CDR3 reads CASSLQGIGETQYF. The DNA for the CDR3 is TGTGCCAGCAGCTTACAGGGAATTGGGGAGACCCAGTACTTC. The rearrangement links TRBV7-9 to TRBJ2-5; D possibly corresponds to TRBD1 (5 bases). This CDR3 has 14 residues. CDR1 and CDR2 (germline): SEHNR, FQNEAQ (reference sequence). V lost 2 bases and J lost 5, with 12 bases in between.

The chain has TRBV20-1 and TRBJ1-1; D gene unclear. V was pared by 7 bases and J by 0 bases, with 12 bases between. CDR1 is DFQATT and CDR2 is SNEGSKA in the germline V gene (reference sequence). The CDR3 runs 13 residues. CDR3 sequence reads: CSVSRPLNTEAFF. The DNA for the CDR3 is TGCAGTGTCAGCAGGCCGTTGAACACTGAAGCTTTCTTT.

The chain has TRBV5-1 and TRBJ1-1; TRBD1 might be the D (5 bases). V dropped 4 bases and J dropped 0 bases, with 13 bases sitting between them. The CDR3 is 15 amino acids. Germline values: CDR1 SGHRS, CDR2 YFSETQ. The CDR3 protein is CASSPGGGLNTEAFF. The DNA for the CDR3 is TGCGCCAGCAGCCCGGGGGGGGGGTTGAACACTGAAGCTTTCTTT. The whole variable domain, filled in from reference TRBV5-1 and TRBJ1-1, reads KAGVTQTPRYLIKTRGQQVTLSCSPISGHRSVSWYQQTPGQGLQFLFEYFSETQRNKGNFPGRFSGRQFSNSRSEMNVSTLELGDSALYLCASSPGGGLNTEAFFGQGTRLTVV.

This clonotype was seen many times. V usage is TRBV27 and J usage is TRBJ1-1; no firm D call. CDR1 is MNHEY and CDR2 is SMNVEV in the germline V gene (reference sequence). The CDR3 sequence is 14 residues long. Trimming removed 5 bases at V and 4 bases at J, with 14 bases between. DNA of the CDR3: TGTGCCAGCAGTGCAAGGGTTGTATCCACTGAAGCTTTCTTT. This encodes CASSARVVSTEAFF.

The chain couples TRBV19 to TRBJ1-2; weak D call: TRBD1 (6 bases). Germline V gene data show CDR1 as LNHDA and CDR2 as SQIVND (reference sequence). There are 15 residues in the CDR3. V lost 3 bases, J lost 3 bases, and 14 bases lay in between. Here the CDR3 reads CASSIMGARDYGYTF. The CDR3 DNA is TGTGCCAGTAGTATTATGGGGGCGCGTGACTATGGCTACACCTTC. The full variable domain, in which reference TRBV19 and TRBJ1-2 provide the parts outside the CDR3, is DGGITQSPKYLFRKEGQNVTLSCEQNLNHDAMYWYRQDPGQGLRLIYYSQIVNDFQKGDIAEGYSVSREKKESFPLTVTSAQKNPTAFYLCASSIMGARDYGYTFGSGTRLTVV.

In the case of this clonotype: Germline and junction disagree at one end, which may indicate a read error. The chain has TRBV7-7 and TRBJ2-1; no clear D gene. The germline CDR1 and CDR2 sequences are SSHAT and FNYEAQ (reference sequence). This CDR3 spans 13 amino acids. The CDR3 region is CASSPEVWNEQFF. The CDR3 nucleotides are TGTGCTAGCAGCCCCGAGGTCTGGAATGAGCAGTTCTTC. The whole variable domain, filled in from reference TRBV7-7 and TRBJ2-1, reads GAGVSQSPRYKVTKRGQDVTLRCDPISSHATLYWYQQALGQGPEFLTYFNYEAQPDKSGLPSDRFSAERPEGSISTLTIQRTEQRDSAMYRCASSPEVWNEQFFGPGTRLTVL.

This clonotype occurred a few times. CDR3 protein: CASSIGQLDTQYF. The DNA for the CDR3 is TGTGCCAGTAGTATAGGACAGTTAGATACGCAGTATTTT. V and J are TRBV19 and TRBJ2-3; weak D call: TRBD1 (5 bases). The length of the CDR3 is 13 residues. Deletions cut 1 base from V and 5 bases from J, with 7 bases between. CDR1 is LNHDA and CDR2 is SQIVND in the germline V gene (reference sequence).

This clonotype appeared a few times. The rearrangement joins TRBV7-9 to TRBJ2-7; D gene ambiguous. CDR1 SEHNR and CDR2 FQNEAQ come from the germline V gene (reference sequence). CDR3 length equals 13 residues. Trimming left V 4 bases short and J 6 bases short, with 13 bases between. The CDR3 reads CASSSDHNSEQYF. Here the CDR3 DNA reads TGTGCCAGCAGCTCGGACCATAACTCCGAGCAGTACTTC.

Concerning this clonotype itself: The junction departs from germline at one end; a sequencing error may be responsible. V is TRBV5-8 and J is TRBJ2-6; D possibly uses TRBD1 or TRBD2 (6 bases each). CDR3 size: 18 residues. Germline V gene sequence: CDR1 SGHTS, CDR2 YDEGEE. This chain's CDR3 is CASSFTRGPGSGANVLAF. As DNA, the CDR3 is TGTGCCAGCAGCTTCACACGGGGGCCGGGCTCTGGGGCCAACGTCCTGGCTTTC.

V usage is TRBV29-1 and J usage is TRBJ2-3, with a weak D call TRBD2 (7 bases). CDR3 size: 13 residues. The V and J ends lost 6 bases and 6 bases respectively, with 16 bases between them. Germline V gives CDR1 SQVTM, CDR2 ANQGSEA. The DNA of the CDR3 is TGCAGCGTGGGCGGTCGGGGGGCCGATACGCAGTATTTT. Its translation: CSVGGRGADTQYF.

Concerning this clonotype: Its ends do not fully match the called genes, so a read error is possible. The J gene is TRBJ2-5, the V gene TRBV7-9; 7 nucleotides agree with TRBD1. CDR3 length equals 14 residues. Germline V gives CDR1 SEHNR, CDR2 FQNEAQ (reference sequence). In DNA, the CDR3 is TGTGCCAGCAGCCCCGACAGGGAGCAAGAGGCCCAGTACTTC. Amino acid sequence: CASSPDREQEAQYF.

This chain's CDR3 is CATSDLAQGTDTQYF. The DNA for the CDR3 is TGTGCCACCAGTGATTTAGCCCAGGGTACAGATACGCAGTATTTT. This sequence joins TRBV24-1 and TRBJ2-3, with a tentative D call TRBD1 (5 bases). Germline V gene lookup returns CDR1 KGHDR and CDR2 SFDVKD. The CDR3 runs to 15 residues. With 1 base removed from V and 3 bases from J, the gap between germline ends came to 10 bases.

This chain links TRBV11-2 with TRBJ2-3; 8 bases line up with TRBD2. Germline trimming cut 5 bases from V and 11 bases from J; bases unmatched to any gene: 15. CDR3 size: 15 residues. CDR1 SGHAT and CDR2 FQNNGV come from the germline V gene. CDR3 protein: CASSPRGEGRGGQYF. Written as DNA, the CDR3 is TGTGCCAGCAGCCCACGGGGGGAGGGCCGGGGGGGGCAGTATTTT.

This clonotype was observed many times. The chain has TRBV12-3 or TRBV12-4 and TRBJ1-2; no reliable D call. Trimming left V 1 base short and J 5 bases short, with 14 bases between. The CDR3 totals 15 residues. CDR3 loop: CASSLGAGGSYGYTF. In DNA form, the CDR3 reads TGTGCCAGCAGTTTAGGGGCCGGAGGGTCTTATGGCTACACCTTC.

The CDR3 DNA reads TGCAGTGCTAGGACCTCTCTAGGTGGTACGCAGTATTTT. Its translation is CSARTSLGGTQYF. V usage is TRBV20-1 and J usage is TRBJ2-3; D unresolved. The CDR3 runs 13 residues. V lost 3 bases, J lost 8 bases, and 15 bases lay in between. Germline V gene sequence: CDR1 DFQATT, CDR2 SNEGSKA (reference sequence).